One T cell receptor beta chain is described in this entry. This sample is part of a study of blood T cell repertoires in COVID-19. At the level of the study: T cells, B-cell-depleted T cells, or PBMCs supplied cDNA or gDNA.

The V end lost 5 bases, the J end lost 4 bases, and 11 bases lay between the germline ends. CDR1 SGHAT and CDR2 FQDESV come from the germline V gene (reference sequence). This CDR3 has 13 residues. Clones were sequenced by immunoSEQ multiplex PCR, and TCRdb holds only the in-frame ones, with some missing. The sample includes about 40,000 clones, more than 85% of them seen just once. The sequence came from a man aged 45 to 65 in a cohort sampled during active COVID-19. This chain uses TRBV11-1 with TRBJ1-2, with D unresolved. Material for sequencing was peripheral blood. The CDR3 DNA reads TGTGCCAGCAGCCCGGAGGGCTCCTATGGCTACACCTTC. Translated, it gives CASSPEGSYGYTF.